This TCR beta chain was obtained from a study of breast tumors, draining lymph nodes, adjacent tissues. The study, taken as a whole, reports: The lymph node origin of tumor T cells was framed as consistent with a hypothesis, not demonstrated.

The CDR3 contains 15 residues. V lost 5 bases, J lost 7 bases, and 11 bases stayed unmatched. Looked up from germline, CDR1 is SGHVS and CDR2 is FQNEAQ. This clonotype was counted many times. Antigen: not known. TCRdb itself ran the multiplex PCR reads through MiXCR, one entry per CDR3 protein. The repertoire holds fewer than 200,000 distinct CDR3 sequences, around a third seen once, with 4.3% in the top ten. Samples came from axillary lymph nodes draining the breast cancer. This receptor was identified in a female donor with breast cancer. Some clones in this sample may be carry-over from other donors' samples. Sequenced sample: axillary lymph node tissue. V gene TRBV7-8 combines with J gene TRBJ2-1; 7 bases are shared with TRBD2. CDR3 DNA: TGTGCCAGCAGCCACCCAAGCGGGGCGGGAAATGAGCAGTTCTTC. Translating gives CASSHPSGAGNEQFF. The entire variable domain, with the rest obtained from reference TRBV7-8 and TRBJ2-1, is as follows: GAGVSQSPRYKVAKRGQDVALRCDPISGHVSLFWYQQALGQGPEFLTYFQNEAQLDKSGLPSDRFFAERPEGSVSTLKIQRTQQEDSAVYLCASSHPSGAGNEQFFGPGTRLTVL.